This T cell receptor (beta chain) is from a study of T cell changes during pregnancy in multiple sclerosis. This CDR3 region has 15 residues. The germline CDR1 and CDR2 sequences are SGDLS and YYNGEE. The junction had 4 bases not matched to a gene; V was cut back by 4 bases and J by 0 bases. TCRdb keeps only in-frame clones here, not all; method: immunoSEQ multiplex PCR. The data show under 40,000 clones, with roughly 93% seen just once and 4% to 5.5% held by the top ten. This clone has just one count. The origin of this receptor is a female donor in good health, enrolled as a control in a pregnancy study. The input for sequencing was peripheral blood, taken in the second trimester of pregnancy. J is TRBJ1-3 and V is TRBV9, with 7 bases fitting TRBD1. In DNA form, the CDR3 reads TGTGCCAGCAGCCCTCGACAGGGCTCTGGAAACACCATATATTTT. Translating it yields CASSPRQGSGNTIYF.